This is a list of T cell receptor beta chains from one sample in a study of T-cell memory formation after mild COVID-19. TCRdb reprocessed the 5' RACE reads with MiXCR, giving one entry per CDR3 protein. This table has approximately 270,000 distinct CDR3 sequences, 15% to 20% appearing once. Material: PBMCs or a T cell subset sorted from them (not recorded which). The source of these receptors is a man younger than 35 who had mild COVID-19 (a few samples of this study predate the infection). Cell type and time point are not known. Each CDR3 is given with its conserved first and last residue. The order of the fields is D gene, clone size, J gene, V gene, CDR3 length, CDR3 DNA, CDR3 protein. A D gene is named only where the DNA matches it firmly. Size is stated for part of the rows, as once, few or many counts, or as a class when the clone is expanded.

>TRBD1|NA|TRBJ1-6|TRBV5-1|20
TGCGCCAGCAGCTTCACCCTCGAGCAGGGGGCGTCATCGGGGAATTCACCCCTCCACTTT
CASSFTLEQGASSGNSPLHF
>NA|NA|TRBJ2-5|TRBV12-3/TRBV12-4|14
TGTGCCAGCAGTTTCGGGCTAGGAGAAGAGACCCAGTACTTC
CASSFGLGEETQYF
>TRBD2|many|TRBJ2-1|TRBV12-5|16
TGTGCTAGTGGTCTCCGGACTAGCGGGGCCGACAATGAGCAGTTCTTC
CASGLRTSGADNEQFF
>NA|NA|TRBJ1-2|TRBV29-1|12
TGCAGCGTTGACCTCAGGGGTCATGGCTACACCTTC
CSVDLRGHGYTF
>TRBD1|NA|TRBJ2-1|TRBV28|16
TGTGCCAGCAGGCCTAGACAGGGGAGCTCCTACAATGAGCAGTTCTTC
CASRPRQGSSYNEQFF
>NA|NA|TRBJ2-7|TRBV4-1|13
TGCGCCAGCTCCGGGCAGCCTTATTACGAGCAGTACTTC
CASSGQPYYEQYF
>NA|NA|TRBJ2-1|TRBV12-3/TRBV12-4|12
TGTGCCAGCAGCCCAAGGGCCGATGAGCAGTTCTTC
CASSPRADEQFF
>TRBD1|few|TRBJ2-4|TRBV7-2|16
TGTGCCAGCAGCTTCTGGGGACAGGGGGGCAAAAACATTCAGTACTTC
CASSFWGQGGKNIQYF
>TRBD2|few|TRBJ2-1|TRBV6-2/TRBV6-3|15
TGTGCCAGCAGCGGATGGACTAGCGGGGATAATGAGCAGTTCTTC
CASSGWTSGDNEQFF
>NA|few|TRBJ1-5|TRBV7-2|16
TGTGCCAGCAGCCTCTGGACAGCCCGGAGCAATCAGCCCCAGCATTTT
CASSLWTARSNQPQHF
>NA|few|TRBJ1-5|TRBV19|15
TGTGCCAGTAGTATGCGAAGGGGTGGTAATCAGCCCCAGCATTTT
CASSMRRGGNQPQHF
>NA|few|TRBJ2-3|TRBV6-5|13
TGTGCCAGCACCCACCCCCGCGATGATACGCAGTATTTT
CASTHPRDDTQYF
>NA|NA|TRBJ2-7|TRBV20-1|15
TGCAGTGCTAGAGATCTGAGGGGACTGAGCTACGAGCAGTACTTC
CSARDLRGLSYEQYF
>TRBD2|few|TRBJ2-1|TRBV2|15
TGTGCCAGCAGGGCGGGGGATTCGTCCTACAATGAGCAGTTCTTC
CASRAGDSSYNEQFF
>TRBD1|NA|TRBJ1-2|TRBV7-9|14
TGTGCCAGCAGCTTTACGGGACAGTCGACGGGCTACACCTTC
CASSFTGQSTGYTF
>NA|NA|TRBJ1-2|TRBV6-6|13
TGTGCCAGCAGTTACTCAGGGGCGTGGGGCTACACCTTC
CASSYSGAWGYTF
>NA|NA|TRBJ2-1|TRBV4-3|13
TGCGCCAGCAGCCAAGCGACAAACAATGAGCAGTTCTTC
CASSQATNNEQFF
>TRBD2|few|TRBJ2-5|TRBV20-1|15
TGCAGTGCTGGCCTGGCGGGGGGGGCCCAAGAGACCCAGTACTTC
CSAGLAGGAQETQYF
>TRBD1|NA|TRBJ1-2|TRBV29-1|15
TGCAGCGTTGAGAGGAGGGGACAGGGGAGTTATGGCTACACCTTC
CSVERRGQGSYGYTF
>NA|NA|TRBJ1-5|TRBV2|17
TGTGCCAGCAGTACCATCCTCGGGGCCCCTGGCAATCAGCCCCAGCATTTT
CASSTILGAPGNQPQHF
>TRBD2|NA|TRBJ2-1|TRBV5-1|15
TGCGCCAGCAGCTACCTCGGGACTAGCGAATATGAGCAGTTCTTC
CASSYLGTSEYEQFF
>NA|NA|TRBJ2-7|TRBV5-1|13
TGCGCCAGCAGCTTGGAGGGTCAGTACGAGCAGTACTTC
CASSLEGQYEQYF
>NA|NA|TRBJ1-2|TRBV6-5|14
TGTGCCAGCAGATCAGACAGTACCGTCTATGGCTACACCTTC
CASRSDSTVYGYTF
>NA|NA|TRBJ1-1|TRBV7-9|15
TGTGCCAGCCGCCCCGAGGCAGCCCCTCTCGGGCGAGCTTTCTTT
CASRPEAAPLGRAFF